This TCR beta chain stems from a study of blood T cells in healthy people across ages. For the study at large: There was about one barcoded beta molecule captured by template switching per two T cells. Study-level findings and limits: When set beside aged donors, long-lived donors presented more naive CD4+ cells and higher diversity.

A second PCR, run for about 7 to 11 cycles, used a sample-barcoded 5' primer plus a J-beta primer mix. TCRdb processed the 5' RACE reads anew with MiXCR; each CDR3 protein has one entry. The sample comprises around 990,000 distinct CDR3 sequences, less than 45% of which are singletons, and around 13% rests with the top ten. On this clonotype: Its antigen is as yet unknown.

With 1 base removed from V and 1 base from J, the gap between germline ends came to 16 bases. The CDR3 totals 17 residues. CDR1 and CDR2 from the germline V gene are LGHNA and YSLEER. This sequence was found in a young man in good health. The gene calls are TRBV4-3 and TRBJ1-1; D gene ambiguous. Material: blood. For the CDR3, the DNA is TGCGCCAGCAGCCAAGGGGCCCCCGGAGGGAGGAACACTGAAGCTTTCTTT. Amino acids: CASSQGAPGGRNTEAFF.